Below, one TCR beta chain is given with its context. V lost 3 bases, J lost 7 bases, and 3 bases lay in between. The CDR3 is 10 amino acids. CDR1 is GTSNPN, CDR2 SVGIG, per germline (reference sequence). The sample is drawn from a study of blood T cell repertoires in COVID-19. Study background: The United States, Italy and Spain supplied acute and convalescent COVID-19 samples. PBMCs, B-cell-depleted T cells, or T cells provided the cDNA or gDNA that made up the material.

The protocol was immunoSEQ multiplex PCR, while the TCRdb copy is restricted to in-frame clones and leaves out a portion. The data show roughly 200,000 clones, about 84% seen once. Sample: peripheral blood. The chain employs TRBV30 and TRBJ2-2; D gene unclear. This TCR came from a woman aged 80 or over with acute or convalescent COVID-19. The CDR3 loop is CAWSHGELFF. The CDR3 DNA reads as TGTGCCTGGAGCCACGGGGAGCTGTTTTTT.